The 18 T cell receptor beta chains below all came from one sample that was sequenced in a study of chemoradiotherapy in HPV16-positive cancers. Sequenced by immunoSEQ multiplex PCR; TCRdb stores in-frame clones only, minus some. The table lists tens of thousands of clones, roughly nine tenths of them singletons. The sequencing used blood, collected from a patient who underwent chemoradiotherapy. These receptors all stem from a human donor with HPV-associated anogenital cancer.

The chain joins TRBV2 to TRBJ1-3; the D is unclear. The V and J ends lost 6 bases and 4 bases respectively, with 10 bases between them. Per the germline V gene, CDR1 is SNHLY and CDR2 is FYNNEI. The CDR3 spans 13 residues. CDR3 sequence (DNA): TGTGCCAGCAGGACCCACGAGGGAAACACCATATATTTT. This sequence encodes CASRTHEGNTIYF.

This clone was counted only a few times. The chain recombines TRBV25-1 with TRBJ1-2; D unclear. V was shortened by 2 bases and J by 2 bases, with 6 bases between the two germline ends. CDR1 MGHDK and CDR2 SYGVNS come from the germline V gene. This CDR3 is built from 13 residues. CDR3 bases: TGTGCCAGCAGTGAACCGGGCAACTATGGCTACACCTTC. As protein: CASSEPGNYGYTF.

This chain joins TRBV5-1 and TRBJ1-5, with 8 nucleotides matching TRBD1. The germline V gene has CDR1 SGHRS and CDR2 YFSETQ. V was pared by 0 bases and J by 6 bases, with 2 bases of the junction left unmatched. The length of the CDR3 is 14 residues. Written as DNA, the CDR3 is TGCGCCAGCAGCTTGGCAGGGGGCAGTCAGCCCCAGCATTTT. This translates into CASSLAGGSQPQHF. The whole variable domain, remainder taken from reference TRBV5-1 and TRBJ1-5, is KAGVTQTPRYLIKTRGQQVTLSCSPISGHRSVSWYQQTPGQGLQFLFEYFSETQRNKGNFPGRFSGRQFSNSRSEMNVSTLELGDSALYLCASSLAGGSQPQHFGDGTRLSIL.

The CDR3 nucleotides read TGTGCCAGCAGCCCCGCCCAGAGCGAGCAGTACTTC. Amino acid sequence: CASSPAQSEQYF. V usage is TRBV6-6 and J usage is TRBJ2-7, with D unclear. Trimming took off 6 bases at V and 6 bases at J, with 12 bases between the two ends. Germline CDR1 is MNHNY and CDR2 is SVGAGI (reference sequence). The CDR3 has 12 residues.

This chain joins TRBV11-2 and TRBJ1-1, with no clear D. Germline V CDR1 and CDR2: SGHAT, FQNNGV. V dropped 0 bases and J dropped 1 base, with 3 bases sitting between them. CDR3 size: 13 residues. The CDR3 spells CASSLERNTEAFF. As DNA, the CDR3 is TGTGCCAGCAGCTTAGAAAGGAACACTGAAGCTTTCTTT. Combining the CDR3 with reference TRBV11-2 and TRBJ1-1 gives the whole variable domain EAGVAQSPRYKIIEKRQSVAFWCNPISGHATLYWYQQILGQGPKLLIQFQNNGVVDDSQLPKDRFSAERLKGVDSTLKIQPAKLEDSAVYLCASSLERNTEAFFGQGTRLTVV.

This clone was observed a single time. The rearrangement links TRBV6-1 to TRBJ2-7, with D maybe TRBD2 (6 bases). The length of the CDR3 is 14 residues. Germline V gene data show CDR1 as MNHNS and CDR2 as SASEGT. V was clipped by 3 bases and J by 4 bases, with 13 bases between them. Written as DNA, the CDR3 is TGTGCCAGCAGTGAGATGGGACTGGGTTACGAGCAGTACTTC. As protein: CASSEMGLGYEQYF.

This rearrangement joins TRBV9 to TRBJ1-4; no firm D call. The CDR3 runs 13 residues. Germline values: CDR1 SGDLS, CDR2 YYNGEE. V lost 3 bases and J 4 bases, leaving 7 bases between the germline ends. The CDR3 sequence is CASSGEGNEKLFF. CDR3 sequence (DNA): TGTGCCAGCAGCGGGGAGGGTAATGAAAAACTGTTTTTT.

This clone has only a few counts. J is TRBJ2-2 and V is TRBV5-6; TRBD1 is a possible D gene (6 bases). The V and J ends lost 4 bases and 7 bases respectively, with 8 bases between them. CDR1 and CDR2 from the germline V gene are SGHDT and YYEEEE. The CDR3 is made up of 12 amino acids. The CDR3, as DNA: TGTGCCAGCAGCCAGGACAGCGGGGAGCTGTTTTTT. Amino acid sequence: CASSQDSGELFF.

V and J are TRBV6-4 and TRBJ1-1, with a tentative D call TRBD1 (6 bases). Germline CDR1 and CDR2: MRHNA and SNTAGT. The length of the CDR3 is 16 residues. V was cut by 3 bases and J by 4 bases, with 18 bases left in between. CDR3 loop: CASSEGGVDGSTEAFF. CDR3 bases: TGTGCCAGCAGTGAGGGGGGCGTCGATGGGAGCACTGAAGCTTTCTTT.

J is TRBJ1-1 and V is TRBV18; 8 positions agree with TRBD1. V lost 2 bases and J lost 0; bases outside the gene matches: 5. The CDR3 covers 16 residues. Germline CDR1 reads KGHSH; CDR2 reads LQKENI. CDR3 nucleotides: TGTGCCAGCTCACCAGGACAGGGTTCCATGAACACTGAAGCTTTCTTT. It translates to CASSPGQGSMNTEAFF.

This rearrangement joins TRBV19 to TRBJ2-3; 9 positions match TRBD1. The V and J ends lost 5 bases and 1 base, in that order; junction bases with no gene match: 7. This CDR3 is 16 amino acids long. The germline CDR1 and CDR2 sequences are LNHDA and SQIVND (reference sequence). The CDR3 loop reads CASSPDRGRGTDTQYF. The CDR3 DNA reads TGTGCCAGTAGTCCGGACAGGGGAAGGGGCACAGATACGCAGTATTTT.

V gene TRBV19 combines with J gene TRBJ2-2, with D perhaps assigned TRBD1 or TRBD2 (6 bases each). The CDR3 is 17 residues long. Deletions cut 6 bases from V and 4 bases from J, with 21 bases between. Per germline, CDR1 LNHDA and CDR2 SQIVND (reference sequence). As DNA, the CDR3 is TGTGCCAGTAGCCAAACGCCCGGGGGCGGTATCACCGGGGAGCTGTTTTTT. It yields the protein CASSQTPGGGITGELFF.

V gene TRBV10-2 combines with J gene TRBJ1-1; D call uncertain. Germline V CDR1 and CDR2: WSHSY, SAAADI. The V end lost 2 bases, the J end lost 1 base, and 5 bases lay between the germline ends. This CDR3 region has 13 residues. DNA for the CDR3: TGCGCCAGCAGTGAGAGCACGAACACTGAAGCTTTCTTT. This sequence encodes CASSESTNTEAFF.

The chain couples TRBV27 to TRBJ2-2, with D maybe TRBD1 (6 bases). CDR1 and CDR2 from the germline V gene are MNHEY and SMNVEV (reference sequence). The CDR3 consists of 14 residues. V lost 6 bases and J 4 bases, leaving 12 bases between the germline ends. The CDR3 region is CASRYRVSTGELFF. The CDR3 DNA is TGTGCCAGCAGGTACAGGGTTAGCACCGGGGAGCTGTTTTTT.

This clone occurred once. This sequence joins TRBV7-2 and TRBJ1-4, with 7 nucleotides matching TRBD1. The CDR3 length is 15 residues. The V segment lost 1 base and the J segment 8 bases; nucleotides outside the gene matches: 7. Looked up from germline, CDR1 is SGHTA and CDR2 is FQGNSA. The CDR3 DNA follows: TGTGCCAGCAGCTTAGGGATAGGGACAGTAGAAAAACTGTTTTTT. Translation: CASSLGIGTVEKLFF.

The gene calls are TRBV28 and TRBJ1-6, with unresolved D. Trimming pared 7 bases from V and 5 bases from J, leaving 12 bases between. The CDR3 has 14 amino acids. Germline CDR1 MDHEN, CDR2 SYDVKM. The CDR3, as DNA: TGTGCCAGCAATTCCGAACAACATAATTCACCCCTCCACTTT. The encoded protein is CASNSEQHNSPLHF.

Note on this clone: Distinct nucleotide sequences in the sample also encode this CDR3. J is TRBJ2-5 and V is TRBV7-9; 7 bases map to TRBD1. Losses at the gene ends were 0 bases for V and 3 bases for J; bases not matched to a gene: 1. From germline, CDR1 is SEHNR and CDR2 FQNEAQ (reference sequence). The CDR3 is 14 amino acids. CDR3 in amino acids: CASSLADREETQYF. The DNA of the CDR3 is TGTGCCAGCAGCTTAGCAGACAGGGAAGAGACCCAGTACTTC.

This sequence joins TRBV4-3 and TRBJ2-7; unclear D gene. The CDR3 totals 15 residues. Germline V lookup: CDR1 LGHNA, CDR2 YSLEER. The V end was cut by 1 base, the J end by 0 bases, with 10 bases between. CDR3 sequence (DNA): TGCGCCAGCAGCCAAGCGGTGGTTGCCTCCTACGAGCAGTACTTC. It translates to CASSQAVVASYEQYF.